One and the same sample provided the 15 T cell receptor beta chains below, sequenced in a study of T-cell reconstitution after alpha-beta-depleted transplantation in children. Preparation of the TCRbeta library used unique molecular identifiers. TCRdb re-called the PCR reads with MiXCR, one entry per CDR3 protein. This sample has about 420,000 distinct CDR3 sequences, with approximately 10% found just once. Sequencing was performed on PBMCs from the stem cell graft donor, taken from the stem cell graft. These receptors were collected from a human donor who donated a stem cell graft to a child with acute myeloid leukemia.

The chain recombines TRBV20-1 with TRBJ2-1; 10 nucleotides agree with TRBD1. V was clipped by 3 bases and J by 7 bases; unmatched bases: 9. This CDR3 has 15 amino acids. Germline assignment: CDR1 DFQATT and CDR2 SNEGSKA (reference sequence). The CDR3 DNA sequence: TGCAGTGCTAGGGCCCCCGGGACAGGGGTTAATGAGCAGTTCTTC. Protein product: CSARAPGTGVNEQFF.

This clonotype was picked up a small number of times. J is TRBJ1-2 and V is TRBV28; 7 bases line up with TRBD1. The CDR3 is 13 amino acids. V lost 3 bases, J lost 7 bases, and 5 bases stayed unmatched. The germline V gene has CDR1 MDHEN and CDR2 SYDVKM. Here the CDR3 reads CASSFQGEVGYTF. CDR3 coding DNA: TGTGCCAGCAGTTTCCAGGGGGAGGTTGGCTACACCTTC.

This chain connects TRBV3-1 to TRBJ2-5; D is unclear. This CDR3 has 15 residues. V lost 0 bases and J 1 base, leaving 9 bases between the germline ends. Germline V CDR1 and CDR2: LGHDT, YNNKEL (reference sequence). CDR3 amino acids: CASSQEARAQETQYF. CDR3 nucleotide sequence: TGTGCCAGCAGCCAAGAGGCACGGGCCCAAGAGACCCAGTACTTC.

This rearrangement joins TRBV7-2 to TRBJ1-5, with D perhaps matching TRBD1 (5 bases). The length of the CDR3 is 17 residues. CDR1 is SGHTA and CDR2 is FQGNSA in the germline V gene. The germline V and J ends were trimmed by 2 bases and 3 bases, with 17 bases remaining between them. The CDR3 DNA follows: TGTGCCAGCAGCTTATGGGGGGAACCCCTCATCAATCAGCCCCAGCATTTT. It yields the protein CASSLWGEPLINQPQHF.

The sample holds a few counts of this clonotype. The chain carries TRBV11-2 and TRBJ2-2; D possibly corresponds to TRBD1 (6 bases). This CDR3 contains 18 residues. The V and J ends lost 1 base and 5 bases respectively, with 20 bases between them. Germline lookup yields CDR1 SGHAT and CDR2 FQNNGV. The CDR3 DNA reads TGTGCCAGCAGCTTAGTGGGGACACCCATAAGGGGGACCGGGGAGCTGTTTTTT. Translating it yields CASSLVGTPIRGTGELFF.

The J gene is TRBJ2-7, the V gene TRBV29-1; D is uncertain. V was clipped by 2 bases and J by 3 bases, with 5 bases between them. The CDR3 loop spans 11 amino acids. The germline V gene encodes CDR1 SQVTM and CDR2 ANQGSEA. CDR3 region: CSVEQNYEQYF. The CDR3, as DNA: TGCAGCGTTGAACAGAACTACGAGCAGTACTTC.

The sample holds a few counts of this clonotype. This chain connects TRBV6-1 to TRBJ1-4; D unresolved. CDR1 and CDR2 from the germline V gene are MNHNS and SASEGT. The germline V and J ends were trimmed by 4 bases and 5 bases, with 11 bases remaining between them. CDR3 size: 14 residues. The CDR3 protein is CASSGGGENEKLFF. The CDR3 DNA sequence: TGTGCCAGCAGTGGAGGTGGGGAAAATGAAAAACTGTTTTTT.

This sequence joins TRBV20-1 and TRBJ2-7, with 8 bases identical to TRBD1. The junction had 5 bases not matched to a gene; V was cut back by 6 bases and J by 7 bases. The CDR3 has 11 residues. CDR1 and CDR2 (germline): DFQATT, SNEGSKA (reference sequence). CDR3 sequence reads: CSALTGDEQYF. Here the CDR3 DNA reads TGCAGTGCCCTGACAGGGGATGAGCAGTACTTC.

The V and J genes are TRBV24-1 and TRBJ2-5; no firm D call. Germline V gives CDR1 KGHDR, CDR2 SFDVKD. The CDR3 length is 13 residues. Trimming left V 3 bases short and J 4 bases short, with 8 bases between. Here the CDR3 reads CATSDSSAETQYF. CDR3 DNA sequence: TGTGCCACCAGTGATAGCAGTGCAGAGACCCAGTACTTC.

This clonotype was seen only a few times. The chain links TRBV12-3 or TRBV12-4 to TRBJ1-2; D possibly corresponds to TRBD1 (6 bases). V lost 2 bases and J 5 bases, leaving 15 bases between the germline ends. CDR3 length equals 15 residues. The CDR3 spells CASSLPTQGRYGYTF. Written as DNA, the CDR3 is TGTGCCAGCAGTTTACCTACACAGGGAAGATATGGCTACACCTTC.

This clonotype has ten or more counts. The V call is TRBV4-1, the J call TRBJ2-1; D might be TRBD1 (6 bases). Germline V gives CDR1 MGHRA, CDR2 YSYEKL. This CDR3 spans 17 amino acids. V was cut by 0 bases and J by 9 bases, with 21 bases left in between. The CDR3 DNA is TGCGCCAGCAGCCAAGATCCAAGGGGGATTAACGGACCTGAGCAGTTCTTC. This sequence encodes CASSQDPRGINGPEQFF.

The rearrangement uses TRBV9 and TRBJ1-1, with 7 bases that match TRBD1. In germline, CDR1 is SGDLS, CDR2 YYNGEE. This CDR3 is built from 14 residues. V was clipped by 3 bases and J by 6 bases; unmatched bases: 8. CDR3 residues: CASSAGTVASEAFF. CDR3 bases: TGTGCCAGCAGCGCCGGGACAGTTGCTTCTGAAGCTTTCTTT.

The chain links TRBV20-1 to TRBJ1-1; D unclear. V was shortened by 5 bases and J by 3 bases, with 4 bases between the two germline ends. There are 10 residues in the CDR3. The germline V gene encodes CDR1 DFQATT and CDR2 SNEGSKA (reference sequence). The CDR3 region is CSAHDTEAFF. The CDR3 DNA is TGCAGTGCTCACGACACTGAAGCTTTCTTT.

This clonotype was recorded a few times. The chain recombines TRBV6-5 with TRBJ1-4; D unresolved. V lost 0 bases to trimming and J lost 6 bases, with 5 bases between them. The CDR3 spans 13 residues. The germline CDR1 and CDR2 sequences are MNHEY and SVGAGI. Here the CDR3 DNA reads TGTGCCAGCAGTTACTCGAACGATGAAAAACTGTTTTTT. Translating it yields CASSYSNDEKLFF.

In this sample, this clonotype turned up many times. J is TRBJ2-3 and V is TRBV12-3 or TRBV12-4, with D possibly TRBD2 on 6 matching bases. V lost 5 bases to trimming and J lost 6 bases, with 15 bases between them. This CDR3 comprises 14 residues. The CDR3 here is CASSLGTAGDTQYF. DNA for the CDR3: TGTGCCAGCAGTCTGGGGACTGCTGGGGATACGCAGTATTTT.